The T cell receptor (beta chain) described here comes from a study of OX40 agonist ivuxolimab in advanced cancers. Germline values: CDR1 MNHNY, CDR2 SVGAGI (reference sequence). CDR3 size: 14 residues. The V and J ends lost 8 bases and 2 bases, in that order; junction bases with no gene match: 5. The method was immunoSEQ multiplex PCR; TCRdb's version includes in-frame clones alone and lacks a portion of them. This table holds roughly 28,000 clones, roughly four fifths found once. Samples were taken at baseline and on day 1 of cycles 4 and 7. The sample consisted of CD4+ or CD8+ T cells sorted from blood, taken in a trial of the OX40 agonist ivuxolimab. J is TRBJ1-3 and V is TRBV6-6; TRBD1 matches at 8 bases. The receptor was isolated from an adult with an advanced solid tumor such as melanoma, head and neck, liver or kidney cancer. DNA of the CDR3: TGTGCCAGCGGATGGACAGGGACTGGAAACACCATATATTTT. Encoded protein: CASGWTGTGNTIYF.